The clone carrying this TCR beta chain was seen many times. Its antigen is unidentified. From germline, CDR1 is SNHLY and CDR2 FYNNEI. The CDR3 spans 14 residues. V gave up 10 bases and J gave up 2 bases, with 15 bases separating them. With 10-nucleotide random UMIs included, cDNA was synthesized by 5'RACE. Each CDR3 protein gets one entry after TCRdb re-called the 5' RACE reads with MiXCR. The sample yields tens of thousands of distinct CDR3 sequences, roughly 3.2% seen once. The source of the sample is a study of neurological immune-mediated disorders. Notes on the study in general: On phylogenetic grouping, the repertoires of 18 of 34 multiple sclerosis patients fell within one related-CDR3 cluster, constituting a possible signature.

The rearrangement links TRBV2 to TRBJ1-5; D not certain. The receptor's source is a woman aged 45-65 years with multiple sclerosis. Sequenced: PBMCs. The CDR3 sequence is CATANRVGNQPQHF. The CDR3 DNA reads TGTGCCACCGCCAACCGGGTAGGCAATCAGCCCCAGCATTTT.